The 13 T cell receptor beta chains below come from one sample, sequenced in a study of shared clonotypes between healthy human individuals. TCRdb's table, derived via immunoSEQ multiplex PCR, lists solely in-frame clones and lacks some. The sample shows some 1.5 million clones, more than 95% of them seen only once. The sample taken for sequencing was naive CD4+ T cells sorted from blood. Stated subset: CD45RA+ positively selected. These receptors all stem from a man aged 25-45 years in good health.

The chain carries TRBV15 and TRBJ2-3, with unresolved D. The CDR3 loop spans 13 amino acids. The V gene lost 2 bases and the J gene lost 6 bases, with 9 bases spanning the gap. CDR1 and CDR2 (germline): LNHNV, YYDKDF (reference sequence). The CDR3 DNA reads TGTGCCACCAGCAGACCCTACGTGGATACGCAGTATTTT. Translation: CATSRPYVDTQYF.

The chain combines TRBV5-1 with TRBJ2-3; 9 nucleotides match TRBD1. Germline trimming cut 4 bases from V and 7 bases from J; bases unmatched to any gene: 7. This CDR3 has 14 residues. Germline V CDR1 and CDR2: SGHRS, YFSETQ. This chain's CDR3 is CASSPGQGPHTQYF. The CDR3 DNA reads TGCGCCAGCAGCCCGGGACAGGGTCCACATACGCAGTATTTT.

In its sample, this clone was seen once. The rearrangement links TRBV2 to TRBJ1-5; D unresolved. This CDR3 is built from 11 residues. Germline V gene sequence: CDR1 SNHLY, CDR2 FYNNEI. V lost 6 bases, J lost 5 bases, and 5 bases lay in between. The CDR3 protein is CASRADQPQHF. The CDR3 DNA reads TGTGCCAGCAGGGCGGATCAGCCCCAGCATTTT.

The V call is TRBV2, the J call TRBJ2-1; perhaps D is TRBD1 or TRBD2 (5 bases each). Per the germline V gene, CDR1 is SNHLY and CDR2 is FYNNEI. The CDR3 runs 14 residues. The V and J ends lost 6 bases and 3 bases respectively, with 12 bases between them. The CDR3 bases are TGTGCCAGCAGGCCCCCAGGGAGCTACAATGAGCAGTTCTTC. Amino acid sequence: CASRPPGSYNEQFF.

Remarks on this clone: This sample includes further DNA sequences coding for the same CDR3. The chain recombines TRBV28 with TRBJ2-7; D remains ambiguous. Between the trimmed V and J ends, which lost 5 bases and 5 bases, there was a span of 7 bases. The V gene's germline CDR1 is MDHEN and CDR2 SYDVKM. The CDR3 has 11 amino acids. DNA for the CDR3: TGTGCCAGCAGTCTCCGACACGAGCAGTACTTC. This gives the protein CASSLRHEQYF.

V and J are TRBV7-2 and TRBJ2-3; D ambiguous. V was clipped by 5 bases and J by 0 bases, with 15 bases between them. The CDR3 covers 16 residues. Germline values: CDR1 SGHTA, CDR2 FQGNSA. The CDR3 nucleotides are TGTGCCAGCAGCCCCCAGCCCAGCGTTAGCACAGATACGCAGTATTTT. Translating it yields CASSPQPSVSTDTQYF.

The rearrangement uses TRBV28 and TRBJ1-2; 8 nucleotides match TRBD1. Germline loops: CDR1 MDHEN, CDR2 SYDVKM. Unmatched junction bases numbered 9, after V lost 2 bases and J lost 4 bases. This CDR3 is 16 amino acids long. CDR3 nucleotide sequence: TGTGCCAGCAGTTTAGCGACCAGGGGGCGGGTCTATGGCTACACCTTC. Protein sequence: CASSLATRGRVYGYTF.

This chain uses TRBV7-9 with TRBJ1-4; no clear D. The CDR3 extends over 16 amino acids. In germline, CDR1 is SEHNR, CDR2 FQNEAQ (reference sequence). V lost 4 bases to trimming and J lost 0 bases, with 12 bases between them. CDR3 nucleotides: TGTGCCAGCAGCTCCCTAGGGCGTGCAACTAATGAAAAACTGTTTTTT. This gives the protein CASSSLGRATNEKLFF.

The DNA of the CDR3 is TGTGCCAGCAGCCCCAGAAGGCCGATCCCGCCCTATGGCACTGAAGCTTTCTTT. Its translation is CASSPRRPIPPYGTEAFF. V and J are TRBV7-8 and TRBJ1-1, with no clear D. Trimming left V 5 bases short and J 4 bases short, with 26 bases between. CDR3 size: 18 residues. From germline, CDR1 is SGHVS and CDR2 FQNEAQ.

The chain employs TRBV30 and TRBJ1-5; D unresolved. The CDR3 length is 13 residues. V was clipped by 1 base and J by 1 base, with 5 bases between them. Per germline, CDR1 GTSNPN and CDR2 SVGIG (reference sequence). CDR3 in amino acids: CAWSEGSNQPQHF. In nucleotides, the CDR3 is TGTGCCTGGAGTGAGGGCAGCAATCAGCCCCAGCATTTT.

The gene calls are TRBV5-5 and TRBJ1-2; 8 nucleotides align to TRBD1. CDR1 is SGHKS, CDR2 YYEKEE, per germline (reference sequence). The CDR3 consists of 14 residues. The junction had 5 bases not matched to a gene; V was cut back by 5 bases and J by 2 bases. Here the CDR3 reads CASRWTGKNYGYTF. The CDR3 DNA follows: TGTGCCAGCAGATGGACAGGGAAAAACTATGGCTACACCTTC.

The DNA for the CDR3 is TGTGCCAGCAGCCGAGGGCGCACCGGGGAGCTGTTTTTT. It codes for CASSRGRTGELFF. The rearrangement uses TRBV11-2 and TRBJ2-2; possible D gene TRBD2, 5 bases. The CDR3 spans 13 residues. Germline V gene lookup returns CDR1 SGHAT and CDR2 FQNNGV. Trimming shortened V by 5 bases and J by 4 bases, and 8 bases separated the two germline ends.

The gene calls are TRBV6-1 and TRBJ1-5, with 7 positions matching TRBD1. Per germline, CDR1 MNHNS and CDR2 SASEGT. The CDR3 is 13 amino acids. CDR3 protein: CATTGASNQPQHF. The CDR3 nucleotides are TGTGCTACAACAGGGGCTAGCAATCAGCCCCAGCATTTT.